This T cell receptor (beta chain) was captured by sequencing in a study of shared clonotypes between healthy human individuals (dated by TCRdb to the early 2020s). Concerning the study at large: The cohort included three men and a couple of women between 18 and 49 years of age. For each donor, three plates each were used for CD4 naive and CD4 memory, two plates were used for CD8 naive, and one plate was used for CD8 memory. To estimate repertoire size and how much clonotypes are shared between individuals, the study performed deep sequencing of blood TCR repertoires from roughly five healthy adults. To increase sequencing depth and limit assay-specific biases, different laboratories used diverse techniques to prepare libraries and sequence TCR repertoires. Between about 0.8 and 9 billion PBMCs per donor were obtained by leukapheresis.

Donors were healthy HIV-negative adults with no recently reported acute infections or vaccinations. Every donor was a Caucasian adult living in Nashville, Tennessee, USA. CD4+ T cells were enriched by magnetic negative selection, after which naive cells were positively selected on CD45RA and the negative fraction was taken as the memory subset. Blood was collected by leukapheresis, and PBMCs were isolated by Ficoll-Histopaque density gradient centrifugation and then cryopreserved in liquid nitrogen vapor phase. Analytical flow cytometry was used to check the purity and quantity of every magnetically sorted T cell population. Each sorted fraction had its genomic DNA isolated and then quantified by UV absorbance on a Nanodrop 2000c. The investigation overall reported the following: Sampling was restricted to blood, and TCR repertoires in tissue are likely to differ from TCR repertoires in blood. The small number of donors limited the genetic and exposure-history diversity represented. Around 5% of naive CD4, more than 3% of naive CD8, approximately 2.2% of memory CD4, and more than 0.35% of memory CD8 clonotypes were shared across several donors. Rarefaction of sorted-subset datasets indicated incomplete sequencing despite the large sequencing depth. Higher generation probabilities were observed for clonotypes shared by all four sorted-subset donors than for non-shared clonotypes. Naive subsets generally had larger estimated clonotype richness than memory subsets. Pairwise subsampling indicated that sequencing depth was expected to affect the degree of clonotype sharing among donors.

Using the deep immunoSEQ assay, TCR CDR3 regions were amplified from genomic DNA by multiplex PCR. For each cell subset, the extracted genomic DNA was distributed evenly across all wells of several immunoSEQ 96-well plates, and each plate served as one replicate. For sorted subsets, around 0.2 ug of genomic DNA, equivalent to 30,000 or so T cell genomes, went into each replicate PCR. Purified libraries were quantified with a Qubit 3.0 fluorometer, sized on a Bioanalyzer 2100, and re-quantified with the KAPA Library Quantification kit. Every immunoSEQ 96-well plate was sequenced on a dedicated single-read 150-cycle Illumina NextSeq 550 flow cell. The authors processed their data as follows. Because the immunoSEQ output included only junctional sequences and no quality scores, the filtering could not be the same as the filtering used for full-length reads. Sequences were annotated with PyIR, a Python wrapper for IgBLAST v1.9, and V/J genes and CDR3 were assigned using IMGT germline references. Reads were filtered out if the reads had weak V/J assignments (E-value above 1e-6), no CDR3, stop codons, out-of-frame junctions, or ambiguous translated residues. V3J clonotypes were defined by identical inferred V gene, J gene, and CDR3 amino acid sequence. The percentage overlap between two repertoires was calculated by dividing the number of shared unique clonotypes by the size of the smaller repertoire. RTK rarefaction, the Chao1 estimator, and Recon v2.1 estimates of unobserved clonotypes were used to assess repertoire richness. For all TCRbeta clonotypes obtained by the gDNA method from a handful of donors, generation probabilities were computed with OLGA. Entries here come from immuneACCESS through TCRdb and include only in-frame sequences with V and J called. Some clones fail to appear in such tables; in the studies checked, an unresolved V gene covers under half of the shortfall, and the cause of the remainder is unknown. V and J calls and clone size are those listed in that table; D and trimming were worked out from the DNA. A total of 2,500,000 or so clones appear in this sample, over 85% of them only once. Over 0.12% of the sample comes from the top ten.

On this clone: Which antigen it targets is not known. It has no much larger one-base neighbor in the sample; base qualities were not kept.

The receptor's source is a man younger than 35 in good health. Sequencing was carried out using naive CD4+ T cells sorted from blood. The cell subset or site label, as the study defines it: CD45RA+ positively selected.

This receptor carries the CDR3 CASSIAPGTSGRAGAHEQFF. The nucleotide sequence is TGTGCCAGTAGTATAGCTCCCGGGACTAGCGGGAGGGCCGGGGCCCATGAGCAGTTCTTC. The chain links TRBV19 with TRBJ2-1, with TRBD2 identical over 16 junction bases. Here V drops 1 base and J drops 8 bases, and the junction holds 14 bases not matched to any gene. As encoded in the germline V gene (reference sequence), CDR1 is LNHDA while CDR2 is SQIVND. The CDR3, from cysteine to phenylalanine, totals 20 residues. Left in the record is the CDR3 DNA by itself, 60 bases read in frame from the first base.